This passage covers 9 T cell receptor beta chains from one sample sequenced in a study of CD8 T cells in ankylosing spondylitis. TCRdb passed the 5' RACE reads through MiXCR, listing each CDR3 protein once. In the table there are 300,000 to 350,000 distinct CDR3 sequences, roughly 12% of which are singletons. The specimen sequenced was blood, either unsorted or a sorted T cell fraction (not recorded which). The receptors shown here come from a female donor with ankylosing spondylitis or in good health (not recorded which).

This clonotype was picked up a small number of times. The CDR3: CASKEQGPTGELFF. The CDR3 region has the DNA TGTGCCAGCAAAGAACAGGGGCCCACCGGGGAGCTGTTTTTT. V is TRBV2 and J is TRBJ2-2; 7 bases are shared with TRBD1. From germline, CDR1 is SNHLY and CDR2 FYNNEI. CDR3 length: 14 amino acids. V dropped 7 bases and J dropped 4; count of bases not matched to a gene: 6.

The chain combines TRBV20-1 with TRBJ2-5, with D perhaps TRBD1 or TRBD2 (5 bases each). V gave up 2 bases and J gave up 0 bases, with 10 bases separating them. Germline assignment: CDR1 DFQATT and CDR2 SNEGSKA (reference sequence). The CDR3 runs 14 residues. CDR3 sequence: CSARPGTNQETQYF. The CDR3 coding sequence is TGCAGTGCTAGACCGGGGACGAACCAAGAGACCCAGTACTTC.

In this sample, this clonotype turned up many times. The chain uses TRBV20-1 and TRBJ2-3, with D perhaps TRBD1 (5 bases). V lost 4 bases and J 3 bases, leaving 11 bases between the germline ends. CDR1 DFQATT and CDR2 SNEGSKA come from the germline V gene (reference sequence). This CDR3 comprises 13 residues. The CDR3 protein is CSANRRQTDTQYF. In DNA, the CDR3 is TGCAGTGCTAACCGACGACAGACAGATACGCAGTATTTT.

This clonotype was observed many times. This chain joins TRBV20-1 and TRBJ2-7; 7 nucleotides match TRBD1. Germline CDR1 DFQATT, CDR2 SNEGSKA (reference sequence). Trimming cost V 4 bases and J 2 bases; bases outside gene matches: 8. This CDR3 comprises 14 residues. In DNA, the CDR3 is TGCAGTGCTACAACCACCGGGACAGCCTACGAGCAGTACTTC. Residues: CSATTTGTAYEQYF.

This clonotype came up many times. V gene TRBV6-1 combines with J gene TRBJ1-1; 10 positions match TRBD1. This CDR3 is 15 amino acids long. CDR1 and CDR2 from the germline V gene are MNHNS and SASEGT. Trimming took 6 bases from V and 6 from J; bases not matched to a gene: 10. CDR3 nucleotide sequence: TGTGCCAGCAGCAACCCGGGACAGGGGATTCCTGAAGCTTTCTTT. It translates to CASSNPGQGIPEAFF.

In DNA form, the CDR3 reads TGCAGTGCTAGAGGTGGCAGGGGGAATGAGCAGTTCTTC. It encodes CSARGGRGNEQFF. This sequence joins TRBV20-1 and TRBJ2-1; TRBD1 matches at 7 bases. Germline lookup yields CDR1 DFQATT and CDR2 SNEGSKA (reference sequence). The CDR3 extends over 13 amino acids. J was trimmed by 7 bases and V by 1 base; bases with no gene match: 4.

This clonotype was recorded many times. The rearrangement links TRBV3-1 to TRBJ1-6; D unresolved. The CDR3 is 14 residues long. Germline V CDR1 and CDR2: LGHDT, YNNKEL (reference sequence). V was trimmed by 6 bases and J by 7 bases, leaving 13 bases between them. CDR3 nucleotide sequence: TGTGCCAGCAGGCCGCGGGTTTTGAATTCACCCCTCCACTTT. Translation: CASRPRVLNSPLHF.

There are many counts of this clonotype. This rearrangement joins TRBV4-1 to TRBJ1-3; tentative D call: TRBD1 (5 bases). The CDR3 contains 15 residues. Trimming pared 1 base from V and 9 bases from J, leaving 16 bases between. Germline V gene lookup returns CDR1 MGHRA and CDR2 YSYEKL. CDR3 sequence: CASSQVAGTAGTIYF. CDR3 nucleotide sequence: TGCGCCAGCAGCCAAGTCGCAGGGACTGCGGGCACCATATATTTT.

In this sample, this clonotype turned up many times. The chain joins TRBV28 to TRBJ2-5; 7 bases match TRBD2. The germline V gene encodes CDR1 MDHEN and CDR2 SYDVKM. This CDR3 region has 16 residues. Trimming cost V 5 bases and J 2 bases; bases outside gene matches: 11. The CDR3 sequence is CASSTDRWGGQETQYF. The CDR3 coding sequence is TGTGCCAGCAGTACCGATCGCTGGGGGGGACAAGAGACCCAGTACTTC.